Here is one TCR beta chain with its context. Researchers divided each subset's genomic DNA evenly across several immunoSEQ plates. Sequencing was performed with immunoSEQ multiplex PCR; in TCRdb, only in-frame clones are kept and a portion is missing. This table holds 230,000 or so clones, over 60% found once. This record comes from a study of shared clonotypes between healthy human individuals. Trimming pared 0 bases from V and 2 bases from J, leaving 6 bases between. Germline CDR1 and CDR2: MNHEY and SVGAGI. The CDR3 totals 14 residues. From CD4+ cells came CD45RA+ naive and CD45RA-negative memory subsets.

V is TRBV6-5 and J is TRBJ2-3; possibly TRBD1 or TRBD2 for D (5 bases each). The specimen was memory CD4+ T cells sorted from blood. Subset denoted: CD45RA-negative fraction. The TCR comes from a man aged 25-45 years in good health. The CDR3 loop is CASSYSGTTDTQYF. The CDR3 DNA sequence: TGTGCCAGCAGTTACTCGGGGACCACAGATACGCAGTATTTT.